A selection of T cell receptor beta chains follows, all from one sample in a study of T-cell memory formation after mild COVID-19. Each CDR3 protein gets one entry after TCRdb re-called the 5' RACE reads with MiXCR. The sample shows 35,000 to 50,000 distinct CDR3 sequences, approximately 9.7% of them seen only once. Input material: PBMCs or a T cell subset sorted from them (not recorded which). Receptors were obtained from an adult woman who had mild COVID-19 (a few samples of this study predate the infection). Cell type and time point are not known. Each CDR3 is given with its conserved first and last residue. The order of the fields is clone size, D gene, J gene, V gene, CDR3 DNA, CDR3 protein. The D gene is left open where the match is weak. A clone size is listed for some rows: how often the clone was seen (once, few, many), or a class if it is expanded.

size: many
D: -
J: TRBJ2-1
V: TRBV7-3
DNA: TGTGCCAGCAGCTCAACAGGAAACTCCTACAATGAGCAGTTCTTC
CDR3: CASSSTGNSYNEQFF

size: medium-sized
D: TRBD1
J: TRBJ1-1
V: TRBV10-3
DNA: TGTGCCATCAGTGAGTCCGGGACAGCCCATGCCTACACTGAAGCTTTCTTT
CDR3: CAISESGTAHAYTEAFF

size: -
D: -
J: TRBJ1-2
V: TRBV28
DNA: TGTGCCAGCAACCAGGGAGTCTATGGCTACACCTTC
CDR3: CASNQGVYGYTF

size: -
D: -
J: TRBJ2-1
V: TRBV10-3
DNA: TGTGCCATCAGTGAGTCGACTATCGACGGTAGCTACAATGAGCAGTTCTTC
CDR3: CAISESTIDGSYNEQFF

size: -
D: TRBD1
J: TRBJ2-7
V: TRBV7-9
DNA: TGTGCCAGCAGCTTAGGGGGACAGGCCTCCTACGAGCAGTACTTC
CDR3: CASSLGGQASYEQYF

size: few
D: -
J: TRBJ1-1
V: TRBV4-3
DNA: TGCGCCAGCAGCCAAGGACAGAGATGGGGAGCTTTCTTT
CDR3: CASSQGQRWGAFF

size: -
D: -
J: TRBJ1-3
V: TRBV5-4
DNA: TGTGCCAGCAGCCCGAATCGGGACTCTGGAAACACCATATATTTT
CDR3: CASSPNRDSGNTIYF

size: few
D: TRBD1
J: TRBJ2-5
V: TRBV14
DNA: TGTGCCAGCAGCCAGCGACAGGGAAGGGCTTTGGAGACCCAGTACTTC
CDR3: CASSQRQGRALETQYF

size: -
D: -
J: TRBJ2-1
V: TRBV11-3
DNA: TGTGCCAGCAGCTCCGGACTCCCGGGCAATGAGCAGTTCTTC
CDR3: CASSSGLPGNEQFF

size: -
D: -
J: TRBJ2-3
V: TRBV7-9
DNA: TGTGCCAGCAGACGTAGCGGTCGCACAGATACGCAGTATTTT
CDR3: CASRRSGRTDTQYF

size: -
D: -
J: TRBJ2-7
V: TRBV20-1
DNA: TGCAGTGCTAGGGTTTCAGGGACCTACGAGCAGTACTTC
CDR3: CSARVSGTYEQYF

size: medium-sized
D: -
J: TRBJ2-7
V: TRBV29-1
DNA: TGCAGCGTTGCTGTGGTCTCCTACGAGCAGTACTTC
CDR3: CSVAVVSYEQYF

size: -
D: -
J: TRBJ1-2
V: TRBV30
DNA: TGTGCCTGGAAGGACACTTTTAACTATGGCTACACCTTC
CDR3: CAWKDTFNYGYTF

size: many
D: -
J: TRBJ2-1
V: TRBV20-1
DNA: TGCAGTGCTCAACCCCCCACACAAAATATCAATGAGCAGTTCTTC
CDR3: CSAQPPTQNINEQFF

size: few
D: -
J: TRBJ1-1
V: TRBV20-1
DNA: TGCAGTGCCACAGGACGGATAGGCACTGAAGCTTTCTTT
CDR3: CSATGRIGTEAFF

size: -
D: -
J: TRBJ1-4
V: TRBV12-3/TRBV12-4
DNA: TGTGCCAGCAGTTTGACCCGGGTTTCTAATGAAAAACTGTTTTTT
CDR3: CASSLTRVSNEKLFF